This TCR beta chain appears in the sequencing data of a study of T-cell reconstitution after alpha-beta-depleted transplantation in children. The study's findings and limits: For some patients, TCRbeta diversity was high at day 60 because of recipient T cells and thymic progenitors that survived. Once a year had passed after transplant, T-cell counts and diversity came mostly from newly produced T cells. By about two months after transplant, alpha-beta T cells reportedly arose from several hundred graft clones that had expanded.

The germline V gene has CDR1 DFQATT and CDR2 SNEGSKA (reference sequence). V dropped 0 bases and J dropped 7 bases, with 13 bases sitting between them. This CDR3 is 14 amino acids long. Unique molecular identifiers tagged the TCRbeta library. One entry per CDR3 protein, called by TCRdb with MiXCR from the PCR reads. Among 600,000 or so distinct CDR3 sequences listed, under 30% were seen once. The sample holds many counts of this clonotype. The target antigen is unknown. V usage is TRBV20-1 and J usage is TRBJ2-1; tentatively, D is TRBD1 or TRBD2 (5 bases each). The starting material was PBMCs, mostly from graft donor cells, obtained 360 days after TCRalphabeta/CD19-depleted stem cell transplant. This TCR came from a boy under three years old who had a stem cell transplant for acute myeloid leukemia, so the T cells may come from the graft donor. For the CDR3, the DNA is TGCAGTGCTAGAGAGCCTGGGACGAAGAATGAGCAGTTCTTC. Protein product: CSAREPGTKNEQFF.